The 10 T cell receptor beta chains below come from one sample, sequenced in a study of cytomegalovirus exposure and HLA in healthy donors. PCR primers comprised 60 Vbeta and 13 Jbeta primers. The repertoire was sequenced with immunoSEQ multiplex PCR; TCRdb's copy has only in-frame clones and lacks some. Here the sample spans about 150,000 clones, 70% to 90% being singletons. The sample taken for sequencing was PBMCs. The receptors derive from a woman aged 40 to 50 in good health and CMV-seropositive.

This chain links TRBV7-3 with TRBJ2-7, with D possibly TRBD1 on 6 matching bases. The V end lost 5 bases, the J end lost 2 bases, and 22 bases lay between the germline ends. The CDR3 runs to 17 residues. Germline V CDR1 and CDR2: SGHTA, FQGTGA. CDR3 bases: TGTGCCAGCAGCCCGGTCAGGGGATGGGCTGTCCCCTACGAGCAGTACTTC. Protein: CASSPVRGWAVPYEQYF.

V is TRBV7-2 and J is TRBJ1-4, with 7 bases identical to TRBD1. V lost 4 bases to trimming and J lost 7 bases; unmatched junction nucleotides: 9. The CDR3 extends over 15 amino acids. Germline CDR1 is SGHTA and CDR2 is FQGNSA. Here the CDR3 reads CASSSEGAPGEKLFF. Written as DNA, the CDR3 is TGTGCCAGCAGCTCGGAGGGGGCGCCGGGTGAAAAACTGTTTTTT. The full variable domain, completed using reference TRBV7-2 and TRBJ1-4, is GAGVSQSPSNKVTEKGKDVELRCDPISGHTALYWYRQSLGQGLEFLIYFQGNSAPDKSGLPSDRFSAERTGGSVSTLTIQRTQQEDSAVYLCASSSEGAPGEKLFFGSGTQLSVL.

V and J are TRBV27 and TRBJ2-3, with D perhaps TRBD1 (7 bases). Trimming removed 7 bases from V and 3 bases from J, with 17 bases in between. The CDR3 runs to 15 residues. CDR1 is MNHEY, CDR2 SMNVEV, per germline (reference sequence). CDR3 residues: CASKEGAFTTDTQYF. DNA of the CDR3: TGTGCCAGCAAGGAGGGGGCTTTTACGACAGATACGCAGTATTTT.

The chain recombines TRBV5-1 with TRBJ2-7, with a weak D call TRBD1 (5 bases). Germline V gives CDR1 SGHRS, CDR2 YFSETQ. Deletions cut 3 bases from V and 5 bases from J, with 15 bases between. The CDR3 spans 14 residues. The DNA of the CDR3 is TGCGCCAGCAGCTCCTCAAATGGGGCGAACGAGCAGTACTTC. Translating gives CASSSSNGANEQYF.

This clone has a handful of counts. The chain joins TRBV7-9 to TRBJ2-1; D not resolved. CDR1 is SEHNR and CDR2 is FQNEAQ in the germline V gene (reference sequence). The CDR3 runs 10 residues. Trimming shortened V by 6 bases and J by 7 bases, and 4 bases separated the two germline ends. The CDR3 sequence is CASSRNEQFF. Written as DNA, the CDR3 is TGTGCCAGCAGTCGGAATGAGCAGTTCTTC.

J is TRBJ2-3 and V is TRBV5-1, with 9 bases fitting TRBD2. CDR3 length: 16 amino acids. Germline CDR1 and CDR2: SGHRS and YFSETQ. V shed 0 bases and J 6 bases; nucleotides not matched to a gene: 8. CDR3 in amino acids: CASSLALAGFIDTQYF. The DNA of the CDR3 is TGCGCCAGCAGCTTGGCGCTAGCGGGATTTATCGATACGCAGTATTTT.

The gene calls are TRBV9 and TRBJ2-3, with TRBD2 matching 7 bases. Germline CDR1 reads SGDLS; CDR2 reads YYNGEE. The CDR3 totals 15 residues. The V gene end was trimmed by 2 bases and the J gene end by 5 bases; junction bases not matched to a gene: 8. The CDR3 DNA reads TGTGCCAGCAGCGTTGGGGGAGGGCCGATAGATACGCAGTATTTT. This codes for CASSVGGGPIDTQYF.

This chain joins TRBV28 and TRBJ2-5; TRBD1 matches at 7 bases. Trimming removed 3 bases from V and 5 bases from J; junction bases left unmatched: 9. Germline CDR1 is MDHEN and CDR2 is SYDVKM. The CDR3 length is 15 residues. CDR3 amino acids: CASSLSRQGWETQYF. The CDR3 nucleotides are TGTGCCAGCAGTTTGTCCCGACAGGGCTGGGAGACCCAGTACTTC.

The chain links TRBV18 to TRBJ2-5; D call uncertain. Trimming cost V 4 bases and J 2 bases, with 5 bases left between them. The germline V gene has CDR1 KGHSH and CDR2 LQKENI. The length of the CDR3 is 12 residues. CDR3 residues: CASSQLQETQYF. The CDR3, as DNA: TGTGCCAGCTCACAATTACAAGAGACCCAGTACTTC.

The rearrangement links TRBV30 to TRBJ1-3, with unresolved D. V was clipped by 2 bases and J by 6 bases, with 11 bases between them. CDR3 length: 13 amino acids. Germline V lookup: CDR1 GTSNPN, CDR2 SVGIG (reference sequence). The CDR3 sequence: CAWSLPTVNTIYF. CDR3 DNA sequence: TGTGCCTGGAGTCTACCTACCGTAAACACCATATATTTT.